The clone carrying this T cell receptor (beta chain) has more than one count but fewer than ten. Antigen: not known. The data originate from a study of T-cell memory formation after mild COVID-19. Notes on the study in general: Pre-infection memory showed some responding clones, and this suggested that cross-reactive memory joined. Contracting clones localized mainly to CM and EM when CD4+ and mainly to EMRA when CD8+.

The CDR3 runs 14 residues. Germline values: CDR1 SGHAT, CDR2 FQNNGV. J lost 8 bases, V lost 4 bases, and 2 bases had no gene match. Constant-segment primers and 5'RACE yielded cDNA libraries for TCR alpha and TCR beta, each carrying sample barcodes and UMIs. TCRdb redid the calling of the 5' RACE reads with MiXCR, one entry per CDR3 protein. The table records approximately 290,000 distinct CDR3 sequences, more than 15% of them present only once. The V call is TRBV11-2, the J call TRBJ1-4, with 12 bases identical to TRBD1. This TCR derives from a man younger than 30 who had mild COVID-19 (a few samples of this study predate the infection). Cell type and time point are not known. Source material: PBMCs or a T cell subset sorted from them (not recorded which). Here the CDR3 DNA reads TGTGCCAGCAGCTGGGGACAGGGGGCGGAAAAACTGTTTTTT. This translates into CASSWGQGAEKLFF.